This T cell receptor (beta chain) came from a study of neurological immune-mediated disorders (dated by TCRdb to between 2019 and 2020). At the level of the whole study: Among the approximately 35 multiple sclerosis patients, relapsing-remitting MS accounted for around 30 and secondary progressive MS accounted for 3. Of the 68 subjects in the cohort, some 14 were HAM/TSP patients, some 34 were multiple sclerosis patients, and roughly 20 were healthy controls. Alongside PBMC samples, the set of about 97 TCR-beta libraries contained longitudinal samples, technical triplicates, and paired CD4+ and CD8+ T-cell subsets that had been sorted. Using UMI-based sequencing, the study compared peripheral blood TCR-beta repertoires from patients with HTLV-I-associated myelopathy (HAM/TSP), patients with multiple sclerosis, and healthy controls. Points the paper makes about the study in general: The MS cluster was not associated with any clinical or MRI features, and the authors stated that larger cohorts are needed. In phylogenetic analysis, the repertoires of 18 of 34 MS patients grouped into a cluster of related CDR3 sequences, which suggests a possible signature at the repertoire level. TCR clonal expansion was greatest in HAM/TSP patients and smallest in MS patients, who ranked below even healthy controls. Across subjects, expanded clones never shared an identical CDR3 amino acid sequence, which suggests that the TCR-beta repertoires in every group were private.

V was cut back by 2 bases and J by 0 bases, leaving a gap of 5 bases between them. There are 13 amino acids in the CDR3, from cysteine to phenylalanine inclusive. The CDR3 DNA has 39 bases and is translated from base 1. The germline V gene sets CDR1 to SGHRS and CDR2 to YFSETQ. For unsorted PBMC libraries, 2 million PBMCs were used after storage in RNAlater at -80 degrees C until RNA extraction. Multiple sclerosis patients were enrolled in a US clinical protocol evaluating disease progression by magnetic resonance imaging. PBMCs were separated from peripheral blood using Ficoll-Hypaque density gradient centrifugation and then cryopreserved in liquid nitrogen. cDNA synthesis used template-switch 5'RACE with a primer carrying a 10-nucleotide random unique molecular identifier tagging each TCR transcript. Each sequencing run produced over 200 million TCR-beta sequences covering 15-18 subjects. The RNeasy kit was used to extract total RNA. The KAPA Real-time Library Amplification kit was used to amplify TCR-beta VDJ regions with primers targeting the TCR constant region and the 5'RACE anchor. A first PCR added sample indexes and Illumina adaptors, after which a second PCR increased the library yield. After Ampure bead purification, the TCR product of roughly 650 bp was size-selected on a 2% E-gel SizeSelection system. Library quality was checked on a Bioanalyzer, concentration was measured with Qubit, and libraries were quantified with the Kapa Library Quantification kit before pooling. An Illumina HiSeq 2500 sequenced the libraries paired-end 2 x 150 bp. To increase sequence diversity, about 23-30% phiX was spiked into each library pool. Concerning the study's data processing: The quality-filtered reads were processed with the UMI-based MiGEC pipeline, whose error correction step removed more than 90% of the raw TCR sequences. IMGT germline references were used for alignment of VDJ genes, and clonotypes were defined by a unique CDR3 amino acid sequence together with V-J genes. VDJtools evaluated clonal expansion, Shannon diversity and CDR3 relatedness (CalcPairwiseDistances, ClusterSamples); CLCbio workbench built phylogenetic trees. Using coefficient-of-variation modelling across technical triplicates, the study counted a clone as expanded if it had at least 8 unique UMIs. TCRdb took the public reads, trimmed them with fastp at Q25, ran MiXCR for clone calling and kept in-frame beta chains. Every entry covers one CDR3 protein and lists the most common genes and DNA from its rows. For this entry, the V and J calls and clone size follow TCRdb and not the study's own pipeline. The sample contains 50,000 to 55,000 distinct CDR3 sequences, around 3.5% of them found a single time. The top ten clones comprise over 5.5% of the sample.

This clonotype was recorded a few times. Its antigen is not yet known. No much larger clone exists at a distance of one base, and base qualities are not known. This TCR derives from a man in his sixties with multiple sclerosis. Sequencing used PBMCs. This chain joins TRBV5-1 to TRBJ1-1; the D gene cannot be resolved reliably. DNA sequence: TGCGCCAGCAGCTTCAGTTTGAACACTGAAGCTTTCTTT. It encodes CASSFSLNTEAFF.